A selection of T cell receptor beta chains follows, all from one sample in a study of CD8+CD57+ T cells in acquired aplastic anemia. MiXCR was run by TCRdb on the reads, yielding one entry per CDR3 protein. The sample includes 80,000 to 100,000 distinct CDR3 sequences, 55% to 80% of them seen just once. Input material: sorted CD4+, CD8+, or CD8+CD57+ T cells (not recorded which) from PBMCs. The receptor source for this set is a human donor with aplastic anemia. Each CDR3 is given with its conserved first and last residue. The D gene is left open where the match is weak. For some rows the clone size is stated as once, few or many, or as a class when expanded; others skip it.

V gene	clone size	CDR3 length	D gene	J gene	CDR3 DNA	CDR3 protein
TRBV20-1	NA	15	TRBD2	TRBJ2-5	TGCAGTGCTGGAATAATTAGCGGGAGGGGAGAGACCCAGTACTTC	CSAGIISGRGETQYF
TRBV27	many	14	NA	TRBJ2-3	TGTGCCAGCAGTTTACTCAGGGTCACAGATACGCAGTATTTT	CASSLLRVTDTQYF
TRBV2	NA	14	NA	TRBJ1-5	TGTGCCAGCAGACGGAGCGGACTCTCCCCACGCCAGCATTTT	CASRRSGLSPRQHF
TRBV10-3	NA	13	NA	TRBJ2-3	TGTGCCAGCAGTCCCGGGTTAAAGGATACGCAGTATTTT	CASSPGLKDTQYF
TRBV29-1	NA	13	TRBD1	TRBJ1-1	TGCAGCGTTAACAGGGGCGGGAACACTGAAGCTTTCTTT	CSVNRGGNTEAFF
TRBV10-3	few	14	TRBD2	TRBJ2-3	TGTGCCATCGGGCTAGCGGGTAGCACAGATACGCAGTATTTT	CAIGLAGSTDTQYF
TRBV12-3/TRBV12-4	NA	13	NA	TRBJ2-3	TGTGCCAGCAGTTTCCCCCCTGCAGATACGCAGTATTTT	CASSFPPADTQYF
TRBV5-5	many	14	NA	TRBJ1-2	TGTGCCAGCAGCTTGGGAGGGTTAAACTATGGCTACACCTTC	CASSLGGLNYGYTF
TRBV2	NA	15	NA	TRBJ1-5	TGTGCCAGCAGTGAAAGGGGCATTGGCAATCAGCCGCAGCATTTT	CASSERGIGNQPQHF
TRBV7-9	NA	13	NA	TRBJ1-1	TGTGCCAGCAGCTTCCCAGGGTCCACTGAAGCTTTCTTT	CASSFPGSTEAFF
TRBV20-1	NA	18	TRBD1	TRBJ1-1	TGCAGTGCTAGAGATTCTACCGGGACAGCATTCATGAACACTGAAGCTTTCTTT	CSARDSTGTAFMNTEAFF
TRBV7-8	NA	14	NA	TRBJ1-1	TGTGCCAGCAGCATTATGGTAGAGAACACTGAAGCTTTCTTT	CASSIMVENTEAFF
TRBV29-1	NA	12	NA	TRBJ1-3	TGCAGCGCGGGCTTTTTCGGAAACACCATATATTTT	CSAGFFGNTIYF
TRBV20-1	NA	14	NA	TRBJ2-1	TGCAGTGCTAGAAACCCGGGGGCCTACAATGAGCAGTTCTTC	CSARNPGAYNEQFF
TRBV9	once	16	TRBD1	TRBJ1-2	TGTGCCAGCAGCTCCGGACTCGGGACAGGGGGCTATGGCTACACCTTC	CASSSGLGTGGYGYTF
TRBV2	NA	12	NA	TRBJ1-2	TGTGCCAGCACCGGGCAAAACTATGGCTACACCTTC	CASTGQNYGYTF
TRBV20-1	once	14	TRBD1	TRBJ2-7	TGCAGTGCTAAGCGACAGGGGATTCTGAACGAGCAGTACTTC	CSAKRQGILNEQYF
TRBV9	NA	14	TRBD1	TRBJ2-3	TGTGCCAGCAGCGTAGGGACAGGCCCAGATACGCAGTATTTT	CASSVGTGPDTQYF
TRBV7-9	NA	15	TRBD1	TRBJ1-2	TGTGCCAGCAGCGGCACCGGGACAGGAATATATGGCTACACCTTC	CASSGTGTGIYGYTF
TRBV25-1	NA	14	TRBD1	TRBJ1-6	TGTGCCAGCAGGAAGACAGGGGGAAATTCACCCCCCCACTTT	CASRKTGGNSPPHF
TRBV10-3	NA	17	NA	TRBJ2-3	TGTGCCATCAGTGGCCGGGACTTTTTAGGGAGCACAGATACGCAGTACTTT	CAISGRDFLGSTDTQYF
TRBV10-1	NA	15	NA	TRBJ2-1	TGCGCCAGCAGTGAGGTGTGGGGTTTCTACAATGAGCAGTTCTTC	CASSEVWGFYNEQFF
TRBV19	NA	12	NA	TRBJ1-2	TGTGCCAGTAGTCCCCAGGACAGAAGCTACACCTTC	CASSPQDRSYTF
TRBV11-1	NA	16	NA	TRBJ2-7	TGTGCCAGCAGCTTAGCGCCCTGGGGAACTCTCTACGAGCAGTACTTC	CASSLAPWGTLYEQYF
TRBV7-6	few	14	NA	TRBJ1-6	TGTGCCAGCAGCTTAGCGTACGGGGGATCACCCCTCCACTTT	CASSLAYGGSPLHF
TRBV24-1	NA	14	TRBD2	TRBJ2-7	TGTGCCACCAGTGGTGTGCGGGAGCGCGACGAGCAGTACTTC	CATSGVRERDEQYF
TRBV20-1	NA	14	TRBD1	TRBJ2-7	TGCAGTGCAAAAACAGGGGCCGTCTCCTACGAGCAGTACTTC	CSAKTGAVSYEQYF
TRBV7-9	NA	12	NA	TRBJ1-1	TGTGCCAGCAGCTTATCCTTGTCTGAAGCTTTCTTT	CASSLSLSEAFF
TRBV20-1	NA	13	NA	TRBJ1-1	TGCAGTGCTACGGGACCGGGGAACACTGAAGCTTTCTTT	CSATGPGNTEAFF
TRBV15	NA	15	TRBD2	TRBJ2-3	TGTGCCACCAGCAGTAGCGGGAGGGCCACAGATACGCAGTATTTT	CATSSSGRATDTQYF
TRBV29-1	medium-sized	13	NA	TRBJ2-5	TGCAGCGTTCCCGGGACCTTCGAAGAGACCCAGTACTTC	CSVPGTFEETQYF
TRBV29-1	once	14	NA	TRBJ1-1	TGCAGCGTTCCAGCCAGGCAGGGGAACACTGAAGCTTTCTTT	CSVPARQGNTEAFF
TRBV19	NA	13	TRBD1	TRBJ1-2	TGTGCCAGCTCTCGGGACAGGTGGTATGGCTACACCTTC	CASSRDRWYGYTF
TRBV15	few	17	TRBD1	TRBJ2-5	TGTGCCACCAGCAGTGGTCCCAGCACAGGGGGCATGGAGACCCAGTACTTC	CATSSGPSTGGMETQYF
TRBV10-3	few	14	NA	TRBJ1-2	TGTGCCATCAGTGAGGGGGGTATAACTAGTGACTACACCTTC	CAISEGGITSDYTF
TRBV10-3	NA	17	NA	TRBJ2-1	TGTGCCATCAGTGAGAAGAGCGCGGTGAGCTCCTACAATGAGCAGTTCTTC	CAISEKSAVSSYNEQFF
TRBV2	NA	13	NA	TRBJ2-3	TGTGCCTTCGTGGGGTCCTTCACAGATACGCAGTATTTT	CAFVGSFTDTQYF
TRBV24-1	many	13	NA	TRBJ2-7	TGTGCCACCAGTGACGGGGAGTGGAGGGAGCAGTACTTC	CATSDGEWREQYF
TRBV15	NA	13	NA	TRBJ2-7	TGTGCCACCAGCAGAGCAGGGGCAGCCGAGCAGTACTTC	CATSRAGAAEQYF
TRBV2	NA	14	NA	TRBJ2-7	TGTGCCAGCAATCTTCCGGGACCATCCTACGAGCAGTACTTC	CASNLPGPSYEQYF
TRBV9	NA	15	TRBD2	TRBJ2-3	TGTGCCAGCAGCGTAGCTAGCGGTTGGCAAGATACGCAGTATTTT	CASSVASGWQDTQYF
TRBV7-2	few	14	NA	TRBJ2-7	TGTGCCAGCCATAGGGAGGGGGCGAGTTACGAGCAGTACTTC	CASHREGASYEQYF
TRBV12-3/TRBV12-4	NA	14	NA	TRBJ1-3	TGTGCCAGCAGTTTGGGCAGCTCTGGAAACACCATATATTTT	CASSLGSSGNTIYF
TRBV29-1	NA	15	NA	TRBJ1-1	TGCAGCGTTGGTCCGGGGACGCGATCGGGCACTGAAGCTTTCTTT	CSVGPGTRSGTEAFF
TRBV11-1	once	14	NA	TRBJ2-1	TGCGCCAGCGGCGAAAGCGCTAGGAGAAATGAGCAGTTCTTC	CASGESARRNEQFF
TRBV7-8	NA	16	NA	TRBJ2-5	TGTGCCAGCAGCTTGGACCCGCGTACTCGAGGAAGGACCCAGTACTTC	CASSLDPRTRGRTQYF